The 13 T cell receptor beta chains below come from one sample, sequenced in a study of high-grade serous ovarian cancer treatment subgroups. The tumor samples were collected prior to definitive surgery or chemotherapy. This table comes from immunoSEQ multiplex PCR, and its TCRdb copy is limited to in-frame clones, with some not included. The repertoire holds about 1,900 clones, with 82% as singletons. Sequenced sample: tumor tissue. The receptors shown here come from a human donor with high-grade serous ovarian cancer.

V is TRBV27 and J is TRBJ2-7; possible D gene TRBD2, 5 bases. The CDR3 has 15 residues. Between the trimmed V and J ends, which lost 2 bases and 4 bases, there was a span of 15 bases. Germline V CDR1 and CDR2: MNHEY, SMNVEV (reference sequence). CDR3 in amino acids: CASSLRTPEEYEQYF. The CDR3 nucleotides are TGTGCCAGCAGTTTAAGAACCCCGGAGGAGTACGAGCAGTACTTC.

J is TRBJ2-3 and V is TRBV20-1; D gene ambiguous. The length of the CDR3 is 10 residues. Germline CDR1 reads DFQATT; CDR2 reads SNEGSKA (reference sequence). Trimming left V 8 bases short and J 5 bases short, with 8 bases between. This chain's CDR3 is CSYKVDTQYF. CDR3 nucleotides: TGCAGTTATAAGGTAGATACGCAGTATTTT.

The gene calls are TRBV7-2 and TRBJ1-6; D uncertain. The germline gives CDR1 SGHTA, CDR2 FQGNSA. V was trimmed by 3 bases and J by 7 bases, leaving 16 bases between them. The length of the CDR3 is 16 residues. The CDR3 here is CASSFGWSVKNSPLHF. The DNA for the CDR3 is TGTGCCAGCAGCTTTGGCTGGTCAGTGAAGAATTCACCCCTCCACTTT.

This clone came up once. This chain connects TRBV7-3 to TRBJ1-6; a possible D gene is TRBD1 (5 bases). The CDR3 runs to 13 residues. CDR1 and CDR2 (germline): SGHTA, FQGTGA. V was shortened by 5 bases and J by 14 bases, with 16 bases between the two germline ends. CDR3 DNA: TGTGCCAGCAGCAAGGGACGCCAAGAAACCCTCCACTTT. It codes for CASSKGRQETLHF.

This clone appeared a few times. The V gene is TRBV5-1, the J gene TRBJ1-3; perhaps TRBD1 as D (6 bases). V lost 4 bases to trimming and J lost 0 bases, with 14 bases between them. Per the germline V gene, CDR1 is SGHRS and CDR2 is YFSETQ. The CDR3 is 16 amino acids. The DNA for the CDR3 is TGCGCCAGCAGCGAGGACAGCCAAAGCTCTGGAAACACCATATATTTT. It is translated as CASSEDSQSSGNTIYF.

V is TRBV10-3 and J is TRBJ1-2, with a tentative D call TRBD1 (6 bases). This CDR3 region has 14 residues. Germline-derived CDR1 and CDR2 are ENHRY and SYGVKD. Deletions cut 6 bases from V and 5 bases from J, with 16 bases between. CDR3 region: CAISDGGRRYGYTF. DNA of the CDR3: TGTGCCATCAGCGACGGGGGGCGGAGGTATGGCTACACCTTC.

The chain couples TRBV7-2 to TRBJ1-1; tentatively, D is TRBD1 (6 bases). CDR1 SGHTA and CDR2 FQGNSA come from the germline V gene. The length of the CDR3 is 14 residues. V shed 5 bases and J shed 11 bases, with 21 bases lying between them. The DNA for the CDR3 is TGTGCCAGCAGCCCCACCCCAGACAGGATGGATGCTTTCTTT. This sequence encodes CASSPTPDRMDAFF.

This clone was counted a few times. The V and J genes are TRBV2 and TRBJ1-5, with 11 bases fitting TRBD1. The V gene's germline CDR1 is SNHLY and CDR2 FYNNEI. The CDR3 is 14 amino acids. Trimming removed 6 bases from V and 6 bases from J; junction bases left unmatched: 4. The CDR3 spells CASSADRGRQPQHF. The DNA for the CDR3 is TGTGCCAGCAGCGCGGACAGGGGGCGTCAGCCCCAGCATTTT.

This chain links TRBV11-1 with TRBJ2-1, with D possibly matching TRBD1 (5 bases). V lost 5 bases and J 1 base, leaving 18 bases between the germline ends. The CDR3 totals 17 residues. Germline CDR1 reads SGHAT; CDR2 reads FQDESV (reference sequence). CDR3 protein: CASSLRAGPMSYNEQFF. The CDR3 coding sequence is TGTGCCAGCAGCCTCCGTGCAGGGCCGATGTCCTACAATGAGCAGTTCTTC.

The rearrangement joins TRBV5-4 to TRBJ2-3; D is uncertain. Germline V gene sequence: CDR1 SGHNT, CDR2 YYREEE (reference sequence). Trimming took off 4 bases at V and 2 bases at J, with 8 bases between the two ends. The length of the CDR3 is 13 residues. The CDR3 sequence is CASSPRYTDTQYF. CDR3 nucleotide sequence: TGTGCCAGCAGCCCACGGTACACAGATACGCAGTATTTT.

This clone was found once. The J gene is TRBJ1-5, the V gene TRBV14; the D gene is possibly TRBD1 (5 bases). CDR1 is SGHDN and CDR2 is FVKESK in the germline V gene. Trimming took off 4 bases at V and 1 base at J, with 17 bases between the two ends. CDR3 length equals 17 residues. The chain's CDR3 is CASSPARQSISNQPQHF. CDR3 in DNA: TGTGCCAGCAGCCCAGCCCGACAGTCTATAAGCAATCAGCCCCAGCATTTT.

V gene TRBV11-3 combines with J gene TRBJ1-3; D is possibly TRBD1 (5 bases). The CDR3 has 15 amino acids. Between the trimmed V and J ends, which lost 7 bases and 2 bases, there was a span of 15 bases. The germline V gene encodes CDR1 SGHNT and CDR2 YENEEA. The CDR3 is CASTGGVLPGNTIYF. In DNA form, the CDR3 reads TGTGCCAGCACCGGGGGAGTTCTACCTGGAAACACCATATATTTT. The full variable domain, in which reference TRBV11-3 and TRBJ1-3 provide the parts outside the CDR3, is EAGVVQSPRYKIIEKKQPVAFWCNPISGHNTLYWYLQNLGQGPELLIRYENEEAVDDSQLPKDRFSAERLKGVDSTLKIQPAELGDSAVYLCASTGGVLPGNTIYFGEGSWLTVV.

In its sample, this clone was seen once. The chain couples TRBV19 to TRBJ2-5; D is uncertain. V shed 5 bases and J shed 3 bases, with 10 bases lying between them. Germline CDR1 reads LNHDA; CDR2 reads SQIVND (reference sequence). The CDR3 length is 13 residues. CDR3 protein: CASSFAAEETQYF. The CDR3 region has the DNA TGTGCCAGTAGTTTCGCGGCGGAAGAGACCCAGTACTTC.